This is a list of T cell receptor beta chains from one sample in a study of T cell responses to AZD1222 COVID-19 vaccine. Assay used: immunoSEQ multiplex PCR; TCRdb lists only in-frame clones, some missing. The data hold 90,000 to 120,000 clones, with 70% to 90% observed a single time. Sample: peripheral blood, taken on day 0 of AZD1222 vaccination. All receptors derive from an adult in good health. Each CDR3 is given with its conserved first and last residue. A D gene is named only where the DNA matches it firmly. Clone size appears in some rows only: once, few, many, or a class for an expanded clone.

>NA|NA|TRBV27|TRBJ1-6
CASSLRDSPLHF
TGTGCCAGCAGTTTAAGGGATTCACCCCTCCACTTT
>NA|NA|TRBV27|TRBJ2-5
CASRLGPGSRETQYF
TGTGCCAGCAGACTGGGACCGGGATCGCGGGAGACCCAGTACTTC
>NA|TRBD1|TRBV3-1/TRBV3-2|TRBJ1-4
CASSGTANEKLFF
TGTGCCAGCAGTGGGACAGCGAATGAAAAACTGTTTTTT
>NA|NA|TRBV29-1|TRBJ2-2
CSVKRGLGGTGELFF
TGCAGCGTCAAGAGAGGACTGGGGGGAACGGGGGAGCTGTTTTTT
>NA|NA|TRBV3-1/TRBV3-2|TRBJ1-5
CASSPGYGGGQPQHF
TGTGCCAGCAGCCCGGGGTATGGGGGTGGACAGCCCCAGCATTTT
>once|NA|TRBV15|TRBJ1-1
CATSINGAHEAFF
TGTGCCACCAGCATAAACGGGGCGCATGAAGCTTTCTTT
>NA|NA|TRBV4-2|TRBJ2-7
CASSQSGSVYEQYF
TGTGCCAGCAGCCAGAGCGGGTCGGTCTACGAGCAGTACTTC
>NA|NA|TRBV4-3|TRBJ1-2
CASSQDNAENYGYTF
TGCGCCAGCAGCCAAGATAACGCGGAGAACTATGGCTACACCTTC
>NA|NA|TRBV7-9|TRBJ1-2
CASSFTGAPGYGYTF
TGTGCCAGCAGCTTTACAGGCGCGCCAGGGTATGGCTACACCTTC
>NA|NA|TRBV11-1|TRBJ2-3
CASSSAGAQGTDTQYF
TGTGCCAGCAGCTCTGCCGGGGCTCAGGGCACAGATACGCAGTATTTT
>NA|NA|TRBV7-9|TRBJ2-3
CASSLAGRLVDTQYF
TGTGCCAGCAGCTTAGCAGGAAGACTCGTAGATACGCAGTATTTT
>NA|TRBD1|TRBV28|TRBJ2-7
CASSSGTGTYEQYF
TGTGCCAGCAGCTCCGGGACAGGAACCTACGAGCAGTACTTC
>NA|NA|TRBV7-2|TRBJ2-7
CASSLRRWGPEQYF
TGTGCCAGCAGCTTGAGGAGGTGGGGACCCGAGCAGTACTTC
>NA|TRBD1|TRBV7-9|TRBJ2-7
CASSPVGTGVKNSYEQYF
TGTGCCAGCAGCCCTGTCGGGACAGGGGTTAAAAACTCCTACGAGCAGTACTTC
>NA|TRBD2|TRBV27|TRBJ2-5
CASSLIGGRMVETQYF
TGTGCCAGCAGTTTAATCGGCGGGAGGATGGTTGAGACCCAGTACTTC
>NA|NA|TRBV3-1/TRBV3-2|TRBJ2-6
CASSQGASRYGANVLTF
TGTGCCAGCAGCCAGGGGGCTAGTAGATACGGGGCCAACGTCCTGACTTTC
>NA|TRBD1|TRBV5-1|TRBJ1-3
CASSLGVGRGLTGNTIYF
TGCGCCAGCAGCTTGGGCGTGGGCAGGGGGCTCACTGGAAACACCATATATTTT
>NA|NA|TRBV24-1|TRBJ2-1
CATSDPSDEQFF
TGTGCCACCAGTGACCCTAGCGACGAGCAGTTCTTC
>NA|NA|TRBV5-1|TRBJ1-1
CASSLDRNTEAFF
TGCGCCAGCAGCTTGGACAGAAACACTGAAGCTTTCTTT
>NA|TRBD2|TRBV4-3|TRBJ2-1
CASSQDLAGGYNEQFF
TGCGCCAGCAGCCAAGATCTTGCGGGAGGCTACAATGAGCAGTTCTTC
>NA|NA|TRBV12-3/TRBV12-4|TRBJ2-7
CASSRLQGYEQYF
TGTGCCAGCAGCCGTTTACAGGGCTACGAGCAGTACTTC
>once|NA|TRBV5-1|TRBJ2-3
CASSYGGTDTQYF
TGCGCCAGCAGCTACGGGGGCACAGATACGCAGTATTTT
>few|NA|TRBV19|TRBJ1-5
CASSIEGSNQPQHF
TGTGCCAGTAGTATAGAAGGGAGCAATCAGCCCCAGCATTTT
>few|NA|TRBV10-2|TRBJ2-7
CASSESGREQYF
TGCGCCAGCAGTGAGTCGGGGAGGGAGCAGTACTTC
>NA|TRBD1|TRBV10-3|TRBJ2-1
CAINPGQGGRYNEQFF
TGTGCCATCAATCCGGGACAGGGCGGTCGGTACAATGAGCAGTTCTTC
>NA|NA|TRBV12-3/TRBV12-4|TRBJ2-1
CASSLEGDEQFF
TGTGCCAGCAGTTTAGAGGGTGATGAGCAGTTCTTC
>NA|NA|TRBV7-8|TRBJ1-4
CASSLVLTRELFF
TGTGCCAGCAGCTTAGTCTTGACAAGGGAACTGTTTTTT
>NA|NA|TRBV7-9|TRBJ1-1
CASSQRGLQGFGTEAFF
TGTGCCAGCAGCCAGAGGGGCCTCCAGGGATTTGGCACTGAAGCTTTCTTT
>NA|NA|TRBV30|TRBJ2-3
CAWRVASTDTQYF
TGTGCCTGGAGGGTAGCTAGCACAGATACGCAGTATTTT
>NA|NA|TRBV5-1|TRBJ2-3
CASSLERNTDTQYF
TGCGCCAGCAGCTTGGAACGGAACACAGATACGCAGTATTTT
>NA|NA|TRBV7-9|TRBJ2-1
CASIEQGRDPNEQFF
TGTGCCAGCATCGAACAGGGACGGGACCCCAATGAGCAGTTCTTC
>NA|NA|TRBV30|TRBJ1-1
CAWKRGNTEAFF
TGTGCCTGGAAGAGGGGAAACACTGAAGCTTTCTTT
>NA|TRBD2|TRBV10-1|TRBJ2-1
CASSDLTSGKHEQFF
TGCGCCAGCAGTGACTTAACTAGCGGGAAGCATGAGCAGTTCTTC
>NA|TRBD1|TRBV2|TRBJ2-6
CASSADRVSSGANVLTF
TGTGCCAGCAGCGCCGACAGGGTCAGCTCTGGGGCCAACGTCCTGACTTTC
>once|NA|TRBV30|TRBJ1-2
CAWSAKFLASLNIYGYTF
TGTGCCTGGAGTGCTAAATTTTTGGCCTCGTTAAATATCTATGGCTACACCTTC
>NA|NA|TRBV21-1|TRBJ2-2
CASSDYGLGQGRYIGELFF
TGTGCCAGCAGCGACTATGGCCTGGGACAGGGACGTTATATCGGGGAGCTGTTTTTT
>NA|TRBD2|TRBV24-1|TRBJ2-3
CATSDRWGLAGSNTQYF
TGTGCCACCAGTGATCGATGGGGACTAGCGGGTTCAAATACGCAGTATTTT
>NA|TRBD1|TRBV5-1|TRBJ2-5
CASSESKTGGFLETQYF
TGCGCCAGCAGCGAAAGCAAAACAGGGGGCTTCTTGGAGACCCAGTACTTC
>once|TRBD1|TRBV28|TRBJ2-2
CASRSPGQGAGTGELFF
TGTGCCAGCAGATCTCCGGGACAGGGGGCAGGCACCGGGGAGCTGTTTTTT
>NA|NA|TRBV4-1|TRBJ1-1
CASSQQEMNTEAFF
TGCGCCAGCAGCCAACAGGAGATGAACACTGAAGCTTTCTTT
>NA|NA|TRBV6-2/TRBV6-3|TRBJ1-2
CASRPQGDYGYTF
TGTGCCAGCAGGCCTCAGGGTGACTATGGCTACACCTTC
>NA|NA|TRBV7-6|TRBJ1-5
CASSLGQPYSNQPQHF
TGTGCCAGCAGCTTAGGACAGCCCTATAGCAATCAGCCCCAGCATTTT
>NA|NA|TRBV28|TRBJ2-5
CASSLNPGWGKTQYF
TGTGCCAGCAGTTTAAATCCGGGATGGGGAAAGACCCAGTACTTC
>NA|TRBD1|TRBV6-5|TRBJ1-2
CASSKDRGRNYGYTF
TGTGCCAGCAGTAAGGACAGGGGGCGTAACTATGGCTACACCTTC
>once|NA|TRBV5-6|TRBJ2-6
CASSTPDLLLGSGANVLTF
TGTGCCAGCAGTACCCCCGACTTGCTCTTAGGGTCTGGGGCCAACGTCCTGACTTTC
>NA|NA|TRBV6-2/TRBV6-3|TRBJ1-2
CASSDRTLLGYTF
TGTGCCAGCAGCGACAGGACCCTCTTGGGCTACACCTTC
>few|NA|TRBV24-1|TRBJ2-2
CATSVGSSDTGELFF
TGTGCCACCAGTGTAGGGTCTAGCGACACCGGGGAGCTGTTTTTT
>few|NA|TRBV28|TRBJ1-3
CASSLRAASSGNTIYF
TGTGCCAGCAGTTTACGGGCGGCGAGCTCTGGAAACACCATATATTTT
>few|NA|TRBV28|TRBJ1-3
CASSPPPGSSGNTIYF
TGTGCCAGCAGCCCCCCACCTGGGAGCTCTGGAAACACCATATATTTT
>NA|NA|TRBV2|TRBJ2-7
CASSDVYEQYF
TGTGCCAGCAGTGACGTCTACGAGCAGTACTTC
>NA|NA|TRBV3-1/TRBV3-2|TRBJ1-4
CASSRDVGGTVGKLFF
TGTGCCAGCAGCCGAGATGTCGGGGGGACGGTTGGAAAACTGTTTTTT